A single T cell receptor (beta chain) is shown here with its context. The specificity of this receptor is unknown. There are no base qualities to consult, and no much larger clone falls within one base. The immunoSEQ v3 hsTCRB kit was used to amplify TCR beta CDR3 regions from genomic DNA through bias-controlled multiplex PCR. An Illumina NextSeq 500 was used to sequence the TCR libraries, reaching roughly 1.8 million read pairs at survey level or about 5-6.5 million at deep level. Per the original workflow: V, D and J genes were assigned, non-productive sequences were removed, and clonality was reported by immunoSEQ Analyzer software. Repertoires were compared using productive Simpson clonality and Morisita overlap index of productive TRB rearrangements between infused TIL and blood. Absolute clonotype counts in blood were estimated as lymphocyte count times CD3+ fraction times the clone's productive frequency. In TCRdb, the immuneACCESS table is reduced to in-frame sequences with V and J assigned. These tables do not hold every clone; where another copy was compared, an unresolved V gene accounts for under half, and the others remain unexplained. Clonal size and the V and J genes are those of that table, whereas D and trimming came from the DNA. Across this sample there are more than 55,000 clones, with 81% seen only once. Clones ranked in the top ten supply less than 3.5% of the sample.

In the paper's terms, the time point label means: pre-treatment sample, taken before nivolumab and TIL therapy. Adults with stage 4 NSCLC were enrolled from October 2017 to early 2020 in a dual-center phase I trial. Samples came from a single-arm, open-label phase I trial of tumor-infiltrating lymphocyte therapy with nivolumab in advanced non-small cell lung cancer. Mononuclear cells from blood collected in EDTA tubes were isolated on a Ficoll gradient and snap-frozen as pellets, and DNA was then extracted using a Qiagen mini-prep kit. The data derive from a study of TIL therapy for anti-PD-1-resistant metastatic lung cancer (dated by TCRdb to about 2021). With regard to the full study: Tumors were harvested prior to any PD-1/PD-L1 blockade, after which nivolumab was administered to patients, and lymphodepletion, expanded TIL infusion and IL-2 were given to patients who progressed. Enrolled patients had a median age of approximately 49 years (range 38-75) and a median tumor PD-L1 proportion score of approximately 6.6%. The cohort was composed predominantly of lung adenocarcinoma, with a handful of EGFR-mutant and two ALK-rearranged tumors included, and half of patients were identified as current or former smokers. Across the cohort, whole-exome sequencing showed a median non-synonymous tumor mutation burden of under 1.8 mutations per megabase. T cell receptor beta sequencing of tumor and peripheral blood was used to follow clonotypes across the tumor, the expanded TIL product and serial blood samples.

From cysteine to phenylalanine, the CDR3 is 18 amino acids long. The retained sequence is limited to the CDR3, 54 bases, with the frame set at the first base. Ends trimmed: V by 5 bases, J by 0 bases; bases unmatched to a gene: 7. CDR1 is given as MNHNY and CDR2 as SVGAGI, both from the germline V gene (reference sequence). Study-wide findings and limitations: Generalizability was limited because the cohort was highly selected, with more treatment-naive, never-smoker and oncogene-addicted patients included than is typical. Clonotypes from the infused TIL partially replaced the baseline peripheral repertoire and then declined over months, and persistence showed no apparent association with response. The study protocol defined all tumor marker inferences as exploratory.

The sample consisted of blood, taken at baseline. This receptor was identified in a person between 25 and 79 years old with non-small cell lung cancer. The sequence links TRBV6-6 to TRBJ2-1, and 13 junction bases match TRBD2. The CDR3 region has the sequence CASSRTSGRGGSYNEQFF. The DNA sequence is given as TGTGCCAGCAGTCGGACTAGCGGGAGAGGCGGCTCCTACAATGAGCAGTTCTTC.